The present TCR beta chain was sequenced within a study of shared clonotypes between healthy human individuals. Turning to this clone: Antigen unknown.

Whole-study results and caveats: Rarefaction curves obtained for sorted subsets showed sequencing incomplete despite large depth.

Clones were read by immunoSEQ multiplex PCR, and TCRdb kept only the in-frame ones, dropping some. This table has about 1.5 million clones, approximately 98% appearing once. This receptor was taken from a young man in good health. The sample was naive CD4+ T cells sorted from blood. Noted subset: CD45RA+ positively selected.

CDR3: CASSSRGHYEQYF. The CDR3 DNA follows: TGTGCCAGCAGCTCGCGGGGTCACTACGAGCAGTACTTC. The V and J genes are TRBV7-2 and TRBJ2-7; a possible D gene is TRBD2 (6 bases). CDR3 length: 13 residues. The germline gives CDR1 SGHTA, CDR2 FQGNSA. The V end was cut by 4 bases, the J end by 3 bases, with 10 bases between.